Listed here is a single TCR beta chain. What it binds is not known. The CDR3 loop spans 15 amino acids. Trimming shortened V by 5 bases and J by 4 bases, and 17 bases separated the two germline ends. The V gene's germline CDR1 is LNHDA and CDR2 SQIVND (reference sequence). This sample is part of a study of identical twins. Study-wide findings and caveats: When twins shared out-of-frame alpha sequences, those sequences had excess low generation probability. Excess sharing by twins proved weaker in beta out-of-frame sequences. Insertion counts were lower in abundant cord blood beta clonotypes, a trend that memory repertoires did not show.

A universal primer binding site was introduced by template switching. The final cDNA contained unique molecular identifiers. TCRdb fed the 5' RACE reads into MiXCR, producing one record per CDR3 protein. The repertoire holds about 810,000 distinct CDR3 sequences, with approximately 13% as singletons. Separately, the same data were catalogued under a study of yellow fever vaccine responses in identical twins.

Sample: PBMCs. V is TRBV19 and J is TRBJ1-2, with a tentative D call TRBD1 (6 bases). The source is a young woman in good health. The CDR3 DNA reads as TGTGCCAGTAGTTCCCGGACAGATTCTGGCTATGGCTACACCTTC. The encoded protein is CASSSRTDSGYGYTF.